The rows below give T cell receptor beta chains drawn from one sample of a study of T-cell reconstitution after alpha-beta-depleted transplantation in children. Via MiXCR, TCRdb re-called the PCR reads, giving one row per CDR3 protein. The table records 550,000 to 800,000 distinct CDR3 sequences, around 13% of them present only once. The sample here was PBMCs, taken before TCRalphabeta/CD19-depleted stem cell transplant. These receptors all stem from a girl aged 2 to 9 with congenital amegakaryocytic thrombocytopenia, due to receive a stem cell transplant. CDR3s include the opening cysteine and the closing phenylalanine or tryptophan. The order of the fields is clone size, D gene, CDR3 length, V gene, J gene, CDR3 protein, CDR3 DNA. A D gene is named only where the DNA matches it firmly. Clone size is stated in some rows and not others, as once, few, many or a class when expanded.

clone_size: many
d_call: -
cdr3_length: 13
v_call: TRBV29-1
j_call: TRBJ2-1
cdr3_aa: CSAPGPAADEQFF
cdr3_nt: TGCAGCGCCCCGGGACCCGCTGCGGATGAGCAGTTCTTC

clone_size: -
d_call: -
cdr3_length: 11
v_call: TRBV6-6
j_call: TRBJ1-4
cdr3_aa: CASRANEKLFF
cdr3_nt: TGTGCCAGCAGGGCTAATGAAAAACTGTTTTTT

clone_size: many
d_call: TRBD1
cdr3_length: 13
v_call: TRBV12-3/TRBV12-4
j_call: TRBJ2-7
cdr3_aa: CASSLTGVGEQYF
cdr3_nt: TGTGCCAGCAGTTTAACAGGGGTCGGAGAGCAGTACTTC

clone_size: -
d_call: -
cdr3_length: 14
v_call: TRBV6-5
j_call: TRBJ2-1
cdr3_aa: CASSFPGVYNEQFF
cdr3_nt: TGTGCCAGCAGTTTTCCGGGAGTCTACAATGAGCAGTTCTTC

clone_size: many
d_call: -
cdr3_length: 13
v_call: TRBV5-1
j_call: TRBJ1-5
cdr3_aa: CASSLDGYQPQHF
cdr3_nt: TGCGCCAGCAGCTTGGACGGTTATCAGCCCCAGCATTTT

clone_size: -
d_call: -
cdr3_length: 16
v_call: TRBV5-1
j_call: TRBJ1-1
cdr3_aa: CASSLALKVPDAEAFF
cdr3_nt: TGCGCCAGCAGCTTGGCCCTTAAGGTTCCGGACGCTGAAGCTTTCTTT

clone_size: few
d_call: TRBD1
cdr3_length: 18
v_call: TRBV6-1
j_call: TRBJ2-6
cdr3_aa: CASSAIQGALSGANVLTF
cdr3_nt: TGTGCCAGCAGCGCTATACAGGGGGCCCTCTCTGGGGCCAACGTCCTGACTTTC

clone_size: -
d_call: -
cdr3_length: 14
v_call: TRBV5-1
j_call: TRBJ2-1
cdr3_aa: CASSLGGAKHEQFF
cdr3_nt: TGCGCCAGCAGCTTGGGCGGGGCAAAGCATGAGCAGTTCTTC

clone_size: many
d_call: -
cdr3_length: 12
v_call: TRBV20-1
j_call: TRBJ2-7
cdr3_aa: CSAITGPYEQYF
cdr3_nt: TGCAGTGCTATCACCGGGCCCTACGAGCAGTACTTC

clone_size: many
d_call: -
cdr3_length: 12
v_call: TRBV20-1
j_call: TRBJ1-1
cdr3_aa: CSASGGPGEAFF
cdr3_nt: TGCAGTGCTAGTGGGGGGCCGGGTGAAGCTTTCTTT

clone_size: -
d_call: TRBD2
cdr3_length: 17
v_call: TRBV20-1
j_call: TRBJ2-3
cdr3_aa: CSSSLAGGPVDTDTQYF
cdr3_nt: TGCAGCTCTTCACTAGCGGGAGGGCCTGTAGACACAGATACGCAGTATTTT

clone_size: many
d_call: -
cdr3_length: 14
v_call: TRBV5-1
j_call: TRBJ2-7
cdr3_aa: CASSTGDTSYEQYF
cdr3_nt: TGCGCCAGCAGTACCGGGGACACCTCCTACGAGCAGTACTTC

clone_size: few
d_call: TRBD2
cdr3_length: 14
v_call: TRBV12-3/TRBV12-4
j_call: TRBJ2-4
cdr3_aa: CASSFGTNRNIQYF
cdr3_nt: TGTGCCAGCAGTTTCGGGACTAACCGAAACATTCAGTACTTC

clone_size: -
d_call: -
cdr3_length: 15
v_call: TRBV12-3/TRBV12-4
j_call: TRBJ2-6
cdr3_aa: CASRHRASGANVLTF
cdr3_nt: TGTGCCAGCAGACACAGGGCGTCTGGGGCCAACGTCCTGACTTTC

clone_size: -
d_call: TRBD2
cdr3_length: 15
v_call: TRBV20-1
j_call: TRBJ2-1
cdr3_aa: CSALSRGSAPSEQFF
cdr3_nt: TGCAGTGCCCTTTCGCGCGGGAGCGCTCCGAGTGAGCAGTTCTTC

clone_size: few
d_call: TRBD2
cdr3_length: 15
v_call: TRBV27
j_call: TRBJ2-3
cdr3_aa: CAALPSGRRIDTQYF
cdr3_nt: TGTGCCGCGTTACCTTCCGGGAGGAGGATAGATACGCAGTATTTT

clone_size: few
d_call: TRBD2
cdr3_length: 17
v_call: TRBV6-1
j_call: TRBJ2-2
cdr3_aa: CASSEGLAGGPIGELFF
cdr3_nt: TGTGCCAGCAGTGAAGGACTAGCGGGAGGGCCGATCGGGGAGCTGTTTTTT

clone_size: few
d_call: TRBD2
cdr3_length: 16
v_call: TRBV11-1
j_call: TRBJ2-1
cdr3_aa: CASSPPGGSAYNEQFF
cdr3_nt: TGTGCCAGCAGCCCCCCCGGGGGGAGCGCCTACAATGAGCAGTTCTTC

clone_size: -
d_call: -
cdr3_length: 12
v_call: TRBV30
j_call: TRBJ1-4
cdr3_aa: CAWRGGGEKLFF
cdr3_nt: TGTGCCTGGAGAGGGGGAGGGGAAAAACTGTTTTTT

clone_size: few
d_call: -
cdr3_length: 20
v_call: TRBV7-8
j_call: TRBJ2-1
cdr3_aa: CASSRKGDKPLTTLYNEQFF
cdr3_nt: TGTGCCAGCAGCCGAAAAGGAGACAAACCCCTGACTACCCTCTACAATGAGCAGTTCTTC

clone_size: few
d_call: -
cdr3_length: 14
v_call: TRBV10-3
j_call: TRBJ2-5
cdr3_aa: CAISGGVPQETQYF
cdr3_nt: TGTGCCATCAGCGGAGGCGTCCCCCAAGAGACCCAGTACTTC

clone_size: few
d_call: TRBD1
cdr3_length: 14
v_call: TRBV6-2/TRBV6-3
j_call: TRBJ1-6
cdr3_aa: CASSYSTGTRTLHF
cdr3_nt: TGTGCCAGCAGTTACTCGACAGGGACTAGGACCCTCCACTTT

clone_size: -
d_call: TRBD2
cdr3_length: 19
v_call: TRBV20-1
j_call: TRBJ2-3
cdr3_aa: CSALLRGLAGGHSTDTQYF
cdr3_nt: TGCAGTGCTCTTCTTCGGGGACTAGCGGGAGGACACAGCACAGATACGCAGTATTTT

clone_size: few
d_call: TRBD2
cdr3_length: 12
v_call: TRBV10-3
j_call: TRBJ2-7
cdr3_aa: CAIRERESEQYF
cdr3_nt: TGTGCCATCAGGGAGCGGGAGTCCGAGCAGTACTTC

clone_size: few
d_call: TRBD2
cdr3_length: 16
v_call: TRBV5-1
j_call: TRBJ2-7
cdr3_aa: CASSFGRGESSYEQYF
cdr3_nt: TGCGCCAGCAGCTTCGGTCGGGGGGAGAGCTCCTACGAGCAGTACTTC

clone_size: -
d_call: TRBD2
cdr3_length: 15
v_call: TRBV11-2
j_call: TRBJ2-2
cdr3_aa: CASSRLAPNTGELFF
cdr3_nt: TGTGCCAGCAGCCGACTAGCGCCGAACACCGGGGAGCTGTTTTTT

clone_size: few
d_call: TRBD1
cdr3_length: 15
v_call: TRBV20-1
j_call: TRBJ2-2
cdr3_aa: CSASSGGRVTGELFF
cdr3_nt: TGCAGTGCTAGTTCAGGGGGCAGAGTCACCGGGGAGCTGTTTTTT

clone_size: many
d_call: -
cdr3_length: 13
v_call: TRBV6-1
j_call: TRBJ2-1
cdr3_aa: CASRHPSLGEQFF
cdr3_nt: TGTGCCAGCAGACACCCGTCGTTGGGTGAGCAGTTCTTC

clone_size: few
d_call: TRBD2
cdr3_length: 17
v_call: TRBV28
j_call: TRBJ2-5
cdr3_aa: CASSQRLGLAGSETQYF
cdr3_nt: TGTGCCAGCAGTCAACGACTAGGACTAGCGGGATCAGAGACCCAGTACTTC

clone_size: -
d_call: TRBD2
cdr3_length: 15
v_call: TRBV20-1
j_call: TRBJ2-7
cdr3_aa: CSASTAAGVSYEQYF
cdr3_nt: TGCAGTGCCAGCACGGCAGCGGGAGTTTCCTACGAGCAGTACTTC

clone_size: few
d_call: TRBD2
cdr3_length: 18
v_call: TRBV19
j_call: TRBJ2-1
cdr3_aa: CASSMSRAGVGTDNEQFF
cdr3_nt: TGTGCCAGTAGTATGTCAAGGGCGGGAGTGGGGACCGACAATGAGCAGTTCTTC

clone_size: -
d_call: TRBD2
cdr3_length: 14
v_call: TRBV12-3/TRBV12-4
j_call: TRBJ2-7
cdr3_aa: CASSLAGGPLEQYF
cdr3_nt: TGTGCCAGCAGCCTAGCGGGAGGGCCCCTCGAGCAGTACTTC

clone_size: -
d_call: TRBD2
cdr3_length: 14
v_call: TRBV2
j_call: TRBJ2-7
cdr3_aa: CASTLGEGPSEQYF
cdr3_nt: TGTGCCAGCACCTTGGGGGAGGGCCCCTCCGAGCAGTACTTC

clone_size: few
d_call: TRBD2
cdr3_length: 15
v_call: TRBV7-2
j_call: TRBJ2-1
cdr3_aa: CASSFASGTANEQFF
cdr3_nt: TGTGCCAGCAGCTTCGCGAGCGGGACTGCCAATGAGCAGTTCTTC

clone_size: -
d_call: TRBD1
cdr3_length: 17
v_call: TRBV7-8
j_call: TRBJ2-1
cdr3_aa: CASTVSPGDRRYNEQFF
cdr3_nt: TGTGCCAGCACCGTTTCGCCCGGGGACAGGAGATACAATGAGCAGTTCTTC

clone_size: many
d_call: TRBD2
cdr3_length: 17
v_call: TRBV5-1
j_call: TRBJ2-7
cdr3_aa: CASSLAGGATVAYEQYF
cdr3_nt: TGCGCCAGCAGCTTGGCGGGAGGGGCGACGGTTGCATACGAGCAGTACTTC

clone_size: many
d_call: -
cdr3_length: 13
v_call: TRBV20-1
j_call: TRBJ2-4
cdr3_aa: CSAHEWGKNIQYF
cdr3_nt: TGCAGTGCCCACGAGTGGGGCAAAAACATTCAGTACTTC

clone_size: -
d_call: TRBD1
cdr3_length: 14
v_call: TRBV5-1
j_call: TRBJ2-7
cdr3_aa: CASSGPGTAYEQYF
cdr3_nt: TGCGCCAGCAGCGGCCCCGGGACAGCCTACGAGCAGTACTTC

clone_size: few
d_call: TRBD1
cdr3_length: 15
v_call: TRBV4-1
j_call: TRBJ2-7
cdr3_aa: CASSTSGTEFYEQYF
cdr3_nt: TGCGCCAGCAGCACCTCCGGGACAGAGTTCTACGAGCAGTACTTC

clone_size: many
d_call: TRBD2
cdr3_length: 16
v_call: TRBV29-1
j_call: TRBJ2-1
cdr3_aa: CSVVPSGRVSGNEQFF
cdr3_nt: TGCAGCGTTGTCCCTAGCGGGAGGGTCTCGGGCAATGAGCAGTTCTTC